Below are 30 T cell receptor beta chains sequenced from a single sample in a study of shared clonotypes between healthy human individuals. Here immunoSEQ multiplex PCR was the method, and the copy in TCRdb shows in-frame clones only, minus some. Of about 510,000 clones in the sample, less than 85% were seen once. Sequenced input: PBMCs. The source is a woman in her thirties or forties in good health. Some clones in this sample may be carry-over from other donors' samples.

This chain links TRBV30 with TRBJ2-3; TRBD1 matches 7 bases. J gave up 4 bases and V 1 base, and 2 bases lay outside the gene matches. Germline lookup yields CDR1 GTSNPN and CDR2 SVGIG (reference sequence). The CDR3 is 13 residues long. CDR3 nucleotides: TGTGCCTGGAGTGAGACAGGGCCAGATACGCAGTATTTT. Protein sequence: CAWSETGPDTQYF.

This clone is a singleton in its sample. V gene TRBV15 combines with J gene TRBJ2-7, with D perhaps matching TRBD2 (6 bases). The V and J ends lost 2 bases and 9 bases respectively, with 11 bases between them. The CDR3 loop spans 12 amino acids. Germline assignment: CDR1 LNHNV and CDR2 YYDKDF (reference sequence). CDR3 amino acids: CATSRPAGPQYF. For the CDR3, the DNA is TGTGCCACCAGCAGACCGGCGGGGCCGCAGTACTTC.

V and J are TRBV6-1 and TRBJ2-7; 10 nucleotides match TRBD1. The germline CDR1 and CDR2 sequences are MNHNS and SASEGT. J was trimmed by 7 bases and V by 0 bases; bases with no gene match: 6. CDR3 length: 15 amino acids. The chain's CDR3 is CASSEAGGQGREQYF. The CDR3 nucleotides read TGTGCCAGCAGTGAAGCGGGGGGACAGGGGAGAGAGCAGTACTTC.

The chain links TRBV4-1 to TRBJ2-3, with TRBD2 matching over 8 bases. J was trimmed by 1 base and V by 4 bases; bases with no gene match: 4. In germline, CDR1 is MGHRA, CDR2 YSYEKL. This CDR3 region has 15 residues. The CDR3 nucleotides are TGCGCCAGCAGCCTCCCGACTAGCGGCACAGATACGCAGTATTTT. Its protein product is CASSLPTSGTDTQYF.

The chain carries TRBV7-6 and TRBJ2-7; maybe TRBD1 (5 bases). Trimming pared 1 base from V and 1 base from J, leaving 11 bases between. In germline, CDR1 is SGHVS, CDR2 FNYEAQ. CDR3 length: 15 amino acids. The DNA of the CDR3 is TGTGCCAGCAGCTTAGGAGACAGATTTTCCTACGAGCAGTACTTC. Translating gives CASSLGDRFSYEQYF.

This sequence joins TRBV28 and TRBJ1-2; D is unclear. Trimming took 6 bases from V and 7 from J, leaving 9 bases between them. This CDR3 has 11 amino acids. Germline V gives CDR1 MDHEN, CDR2 SYDVKM. In nucleotides, the CDR3 is TGTGCCAGCAGCCCCCTAGGTGGCTACACCTTC. As protein: CASSPLGGYTF.

V and J are TRBV4-1 and TRBJ2-3; 7 bases map to TRBD2. Per the germline V gene, CDR1 is MGHRA and CDR2 is YSYEKL. V trimming: 2 bases; J trimming: 2 bases; junction bases outside the gene matches: 13. The CDR3 spans 18 residues. CDR3 loop: CASSQLHPLALFTDTQYF. The DNA of the CDR3 is TGCGCCAGCAGCCAACTACATCCACTAGCGCTTTTCACAGATACGCAGTATTTT.

The sample holds a few counts of this clone. This same CDR3 is encoded by further DNA sequences in the sample. The chain joins TRBV5-4 to TRBJ2-1, with 12 positions matching TRBD2. Germline V CDR1 and CDR2: SGHNT, YYREEE (reference sequence). V lost 4 bases to trimming and J lost 3 bases; unmatched junction nucleotides: 2. This CDR3 has 15 amino acids. This chain's CDR3 is CASSPGLAGYNEQFF. The CDR3, as DNA: TGTGCCAGCAGCCCGGGACTAGCGGGCTACAATGAGCAGTTCTTC.

This clone was found once. The rearrangement uses TRBV7-4 and TRBJ2-5, with no clear D. CDR3 length equals 13 residues. CDR1 and CDR2 (germline): SGHVT, SQSDAQ. Deletions cut 3 bases from V and 5 bases from J, with 10 bases between. In DNA, the CDR3 is TGTGCCAGCAGCTTTGGACCGCGGGAGACCCAGTACTTC. Its translation is CASSFGPRETQYF.

V is TRBV28 and J is TRBJ2-7; 9 nucleotides align to TRBD2. V lost 4 bases, J lost 2 bases, and 6 bases stayed unmatched. The germline V gene has CDR1 MDHEN and CDR2 SYDVKM. The CDR3 consists of 15 residues. The CDR3 reads CASSSPSGNTYEQYF. The CDR3 nucleotides read TGTGCCAGCAGTTCGCCTAGCGGGAACACCTACGAGCAGTACTTC. Drawing the rest from reference TRBV28 and TRBJ2-7, the complete variable domain is DVKVTQSSRYLVKRTGEKVFLECVQDMDHENMFWYRQDPGLGLRLIYFSYDVKMKEKGDIPEGYSVSREKKERFSLILESASTNQTSMYLCASSSPSGNTYEQYFGPGTRLTVT.

This clone was picked up a small number of times. The rearrangement joins TRBV27 to TRBJ2-2; no firm D call. Germline values: CDR1 MNHEY, CDR2 SMNVEV (reference sequence). V lost 3 bases, J lost 1 base, and 6 bases lay in between. This CDR3 has 14 residues. The CDR3 region is CASSFDQNTGELFF. CDR3 sequence (DNA): TGTGCCAGCAGTTTTGATCAGAACACCGGGGAGCTGTTTTTT.

About this clone: This sample also contains other DNA sequences that code for the same CDR3. This chain links TRBV18 with TRBJ1-1; D may be TRBD1 (5 bases). V lost 3 bases and J lost 6, with 8 bases in between. Germline V gene lookup returns CDR1 KGHSH and CDR2 LQKENI. This CDR3 contains 12 residues. CDR3 sequence reads: CASSPGGAEAFF. The CDR3 DNA reads TGTGCCAGCTCACCGGGGGGGGCTGAAGCTTTCTTT.

This chain uses TRBV11-3 with TRBJ1-1, with 8 bases fitting TRBD1. Germline trimming cut 1 base from V and 2 bases from J; bases unmatched to any gene: 9. There are 17 residues in the CDR3. CDR1 is SGHNT and CDR2 is YENEEA in the germline V gene. DNA of the CDR3: TGTGCCAGCAGCTTAGTCCGGCAGGGGGCTCATAACACTGAAGCTTTCTTT. It translates to CASSLVRQGAHNTEAFF.

The gene calls are TRBV2 and TRBJ2-5; 10 positions match TRBD1. CDR1 and CDR2 (germline): SNHLY, FYNNEI. This CDR3 is built from 14 residues. The ends lost 3 bases at V and 5 bases at J; junction bases unmatched: 3. The CDR3 DNA reads TGTGCCAGCAGTGAGACAGGGGGCAGGGAGACCCAGTACTTC. It yields the protein CASSETGGRETQYF.

Written as DNA, the CDR3 is TGTGCCAGCAGCTTAGAAGTCGGCAGTGAGCAGTTCTTC. Encoded protein: CASSLEVGSEQFF. V is TRBV11-2 and J is TRBJ2-1; D is undetermined. CDR1 is SGHAT, CDR2 FQNNGV, per germline. The V gene lost 0 bases and the J gene lost 9 bases, with 9 bases spanning the gap. The CDR3 runs to 13 residues.

With regard to this clone: Being one base from a much bigger clone, this may be a read error. The V and J genes are TRBV7-3 and TRBJ1-1; 8 positions agree with TRBD1. J lost 0 bases, V lost 5 bases, and 5 bases had no gene match. Germline CDR1 SGHTA, CDR2 FQGTGA. The CDR3 spans 15 residues. The CDR3 DNA sequence: TGTGCCAGCAGCGCGGACAGGGTCATGAACACTGAAGCTTTCTTT. Translated, it gives CASSADRVMNTEAFF.

This chain joins TRBV2 and TRBJ2-3; 8 nucleotides agree with TRBD1. The germline CDR1 and CDR2 sequences are SNHLY and FYNNEI. J was trimmed by 7 bases and V by 11 bases; bases with no gene match: 5. The CDR3 consists of 11 residues. The CDR3 is CALQGAYTQYF. CDR3 nucleotide sequence: TGTGCCCTTCAGGGGGCTTATACGCAGTATTTT.

The chain links TRBV2 to TRBJ2-5; TRBD1 matches 7 bases. Germline CDR1 and CDR2: SNHLY and FYNNEI. V lost 4 bases and J lost 5; bases outside the gene matches: 10. The length of the CDR3 is 15 residues. CDR3 residues: CASSATGQGVETQYF. The CDR3 DNA reads TGTGCCAGCAGTGCAACTGGGCAGGGGGTCGAGACCCAGTACTTC.

CDR3 in amino acids: CASSLGASGEETQYF. Here the CDR3 DNA reads TGCGCCAGCAGCTTGGGGGCTTCAGGGGAGGAGACCCAGTACTTC. The V gene is TRBV5-1, the J gene TRBJ2-5, with D possibly being TRBD1 (6 bases). The CDR3 loop spans 15 amino acids. V shed 0 bases and J shed 5 bases, with 14 bases lying between them. The germline V gene encodes CDR1 SGHRS and CDR2 YFSETQ.

Concerning this clone: A far larger clone is only one base removed, so a read error is likely. In nucleotides, the CDR3 is TGCAGCGTCCTCGGGTGGGGGTCGGACACTGAAACTTTCTTT. Residues: CSVLGWGSDTETFF. The V and J genes are TRBV29-1 and TRBJ1-1, with D tentatively TRBD1 (5 bases). CDR1 and CDR2 (germline): SQVTM, ANQGSEA. The CDR3 extends over 14 amino acids. Together with reference TRBV29-1 and TRBJ1-1, the CDR3 gives the full variable domain: SAVISQKPSRDICQRGTSLTIQCQVDSQVTMMFWYRQQPGQSLTLIATANQGSEATYESGFVIDKFPISRPNLTFSTLTVSNMSPEDSSIYLCSVLGWGSDTETFFGQGTRLTVV.

This chain joins TRBV5-1 and TRBJ2-3, with D unclear. With 0 bases removed from V and 1 base from J, the gap between germline ends came to 9 bases. Germline assignment: CDR1 SGHRS and CDR2 YFSETQ. The CDR3 contains 15 residues. CDR3 sequence: CASSLGALRTDTQYF. The CDR3 bases are TGCGCCAGCAGCTTGGGAGCCCTACGCACAGATACGCAGTATTTT.

This sequence joins TRBV5-6 and TRBJ2-1, with 8 nucleotides matching TRBD1. The CDR3 is 14 residues long. From germline, CDR1 is SGHDT and CDR2 YYEEEE. Trimming cost V 2 bases and J 4 bases; bases outside gene matches: 2. Here the CDR3 DNA reads TGTGCCAGCAGCTTTAGGGACAGGTACAATGAGCAGTTCTTC. This encodes CASSFRDRYNEQFF.

The genes are TRBV9 and TRBJ1-1; D is perhaps TRBD1 (6 bases). Germline CDR1 reads SGDLS; CDR2 reads YYNGEE. The germline V and J ends were trimmed by 0 bases and 3 bases, with 12 bases remaining between them. This CDR3 contains 15 residues. The CDR3 loop is CASSVGRGADTEAFF. DNA for the CDR3: TGTGCCAGCAGCGTAGGGCGGGGGGCGGACACTGAAGCTTTCTTT.

The chain joins TRBV6-6 to TRBJ2-1; 9 bases are a match to TRBD1. The CDR3 loop spans 14 amino acids. Germline V gene lookup returns CDR1 MNHNY and CDR2 SVGAGI (reference sequence). V lost 7 bases to trimming and J lost 3 bases; unmatched junction nucleotides: 4. CDR3 residues: CASKPGQGYNEQFF. In DNA form, the CDR3 reads TGTGCCAGCAAGCCGGGACAGGGCTACAATGAGCAGTTCTTC.

This clone was detected only once. This chain links TRBV28 with TRBJ1-3; a possible D gene is TRBD1 (6 bases). V was clipped by 7 bases and J by 3 bases, with 16 bases between them. CDR3 size: 15 residues. The V gene's germline CDR1 is MDHEN and CDR2 SYDVKM. CDR3 residues: CASIVGGTRGNTIYF. DNA for the CDR3: TGTGCCAGCATCGTAGGGGGGACTCGTGGAAACACCATATATTTT.

The V and J genes are TRBV7-9 and TRBJ2-1, with D possibly TRBD2 on 6 matching bases. The CDR3 sequence is 16 residues long. The germline V gene has CDR1 SEHNR and CDR2 FQNEAQ (reference sequence). V lost 2 bases and J lost 0, with 11 bases in between. DNA of the CDR3: TGTGCCAGCAGCTTATGGGGCGGGACCTCCTACAATGAGCAGTTCTTC. Translating it yields CASSLWGGTSYNEQFF.

This clone showed up just once. The chain links TRBV5-4 to TRBJ2-1, with 10 bases lining up with TRBD2. Germline-derived CDR1 and CDR2 are SGHNT and YYREEE (reference sequence). CDR3 size: 17 residues. V lost 0 bases to trimming and J lost 3 bases; unmatched junction nucleotides: 6. As DNA, the CDR3 is TGTGCCAGCAGCTTGGTAGTTATAGCGGGAGGCTACAATGAGCAGTTCTTC. Residues: CASSLVVIAGGYNEQFF.

This clone was seen once. The chain carries TRBV6-5 and TRBJ1-1; a possible D gene is TRBD1 (5 bases). V was clipped by 4 bases and J by 5 bases, with 11 bases between them. Germline lookup yields CDR1 MNHEY and CDR2 SVGAGI. The CDR3 spans 13 residues. The CDR3 DNA reads as TGTGCCAGCAGTTCGGATAGGGGTACTGAAGCTTTCTTT. Its protein is CASSSDRGTEAFF.

This clone appeared many times. Other DNA sequences from this sample encode an identical CDR3 as well. This rearrangement joins TRBV5-1 to TRBJ2-2; TRBD1 matches 11 bases. The CDR3 totals 16 residues. With V trimmed by 4 bases and J by 0 bases, 2 bases remained unmatched. Germline V gene data show CDR1 as SGHRS and CDR2 as YFSETQ. The CDR3 reads CASSRTGGANTGELFF. CDR3 in DNA: TGCGCCAGCAGCCGGACAGGGGGCGCGAACACCGGGGAGCTGTTTTTT.

To note about this clone: One end of the junction varies from germline; a read error may be responsible. The rearrangement links TRBV13 to TRBJ1-1; unclear D gene. The CDR3 sequence is 14 residues long. The V gene's germline CDR1 is PRHDT and CDR2 FYEKMQ (reference sequence). As DNA, the CDR3 is TGTGCCAGCAGCTTGAGCCGGGCGAACACTGAAGTTTTCTTT. Translated, it gives CASSLSRANTEVFF. The whole variable domain, filled in from reference TRBV13 and TRBJ1-1, reads AAGVIQSPRHLIKEKRETATLKCYPIPRHDTVYWYQQGPGQDPQFLISFYEKMQSDKGSIPDRFSAQQFSDYHSELNMSSLELGDSALYFCASSLSRANTEVFFGQGTRLTVV.